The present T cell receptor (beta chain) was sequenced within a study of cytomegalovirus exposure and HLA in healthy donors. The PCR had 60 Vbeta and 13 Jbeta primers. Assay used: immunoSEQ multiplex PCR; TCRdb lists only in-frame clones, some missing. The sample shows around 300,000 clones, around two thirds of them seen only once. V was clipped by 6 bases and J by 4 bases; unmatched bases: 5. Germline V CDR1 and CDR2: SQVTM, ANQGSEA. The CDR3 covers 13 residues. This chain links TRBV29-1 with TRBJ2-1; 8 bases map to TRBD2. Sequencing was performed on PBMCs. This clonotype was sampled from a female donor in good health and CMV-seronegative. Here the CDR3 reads CSVRLASYNEQFF. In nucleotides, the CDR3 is TGCAGCGTGCGACTAGCGTCTTACAATGAGCAGTTCTTC.